This passage covers 13 T cell receptor beta chains from one sample sequenced in a study of T cell changes during pregnancy in multiple sclerosis. Clones were read by immunoSEQ multiplex PCR, and TCRdb kept only the in-frame ones, dropping some. Among tens of thousands of clones listed, about nine tenths were seen once. The source was CD4+ T cells from peripheral blood mononuclear cells, collected after pregnancy. The source is a female donor with multiple sclerosis, enrolled in a pregnancy study.

The chain links TRBV7-6 to TRBJ2-1; D might be TRBD2 (6 bases). Germline V gives CDR1 SGHVS, CDR2 FNYEAQ. The V end lost 5 bases, the J end lost 7 bases, and 12 bases lay between the germline ends. The CDR3 consists of 13 residues. The CDR3 DNA reads TGTGCCAGCAGCGGACAACTAGCAAATGAGCAGTTCTTC. Protein sequence: CASSGQLANEQFF.

J is TRBJ2-1 and V is TRBV11-2, with 9 nucleotides matching TRBD2. Germline assignment: CDR1 SGHAT and CDR2 FQNNGV. J was trimmed by 8 bases and V by 7 bases; bases with no gene match: 6. This CDR3 region has 13 residues. The CDR3 DNA follows: TGTGCCAGCAAGGCGGGGGGGTTCCATGAGCAGTTCTTC. It specifies CASKAGGFHEQFF.

This rearrangement joins TRBV4-3 to TRBJ1-3; the D gene is possibly TRBD1 (6 bases). Germline V CDR1 and CDR2: LGHNA, YSLEER. This CDR3 has 17 residues. V was clipped by 1 base and J by 1 base, with 14 bases between them. The chain's CDR3 is CASSQVPTGYSGNTIYF. In DNA form, the CDR3 reads TGCGCCAGCAGCCAAGTCCCGACAGGTTATTCTGGAAACACCATATATTTT.

This chain uses TRBV10-3 with TRBJ1-5; D is unclear. The germline CDR1 and CDR2 sequences are ENHRY and SYGVKD. The germline V and J ends were trimmed by 6 bases and 0 bases, with 12 bases remaining between them. The CDR3 extends over 15 amino acids. CDR3 sequence (DNA): TGTGCCATCAGGGAAACAGTCTATAGCAATCAGCCCCAGCATTTT. It codes for CAIRETVYSNQPQHF.

The chain uses TRBV30 and TRBJ1-1, with D hard to call. CDR1 is GTSNPN, CDR2 SVGIG, per germline (reference sequence). The CDR3 has 14 residues. V dropped 4 bases and J dropped 0 bases, with 12 bases sitting between them. Here the CDR3 DNA reads TGTGCCTGGATAAACTCACCTATGAACACTGAAGCTTTCTTT. It yields the protein CAWINSPMNTEAFF.

The rearrangement links TRBV15 to TRBJ1-1, with 7 bases aligning to TRBD1. With 3 bases clipped from V and 2 bases from J, the junction kept 18 bases outside the gene matches. This CDR3 contains 19 residues. Germline V gene lookup returns CDR1 LNHNV and CDR2 YYDKDF (reference sequence). In nucleotides, the CDR3 is TGTGCCACCAGCAGCCGAATACCAGGCGAGGGGGCCGATAACACTGAAGCTTTCTTT. Translation: CATSSRIPGEGADNTEAFF. Using reference TRBV15 and TRBJ1-1 for the parts outside the CDR3, the full variable domain is DAMVIQNPRYQVTQFGKPVTLSCSQTLNHNVMYWYQQKSSQAPKLLFHYYDKDFNNEADTPDNFQSRRPNTSFCFLDIRSPGLGDTAMYLCATSSRIPGEGADNTEAFFGQGTRLTVV.

The chain uses TRBV12-5 and TRBJ2-4; 7 nucleotides match TRBD1. The junction had 9 bases not matched to a gene; V was cut back by 0 bases and J by 7 bases. Per germline, CDR1 LGHNT and CDR2 FRNRAP. The length of the CDR3 is 16 residues. This CDR3 reads CASGLVLPTGKNIQYF. The CDR3 nucleotides are TGTGCTAGTGGTTTGGTACTACCGACAGGGAAGAACATTCAGTACTTC.

In nucleotides, the CDR3 is TGTGCCATCAATCGTAAGGCGGGACAGGGAAGGGACTACAATGAGCAGTTCTTC. Amino acid sequence: CAINRKAGQGRDYNEQFF. The V and J genes are TRBV10-3 and TRBJ2-1; 9 bases line up with TRBD1. Losses at the gene ends were 7 bases for V and 3 bases for J; bases not matched to a gene: 16. Germline assignment: CDR1 ENHRY and CDR2 SYGVKD. CDR3 size: 18 residues.

The rearrangement uses TRBV6-4 and TRBJ1-5, with TRBD1 matching 11 bases. Looked up from germline, CDR1 is MRHNA and CDR2 is SNTAGT. The ends lost 2 bases at V and 4 bases at J; junction bases unmatched: 7. The CDR3 loop spans 17 amino acids. CDR3: CASSDPRTGGGNQPQHF. Here the CDR3 DNA reads TGTGCCAGCAGTGACCCGAGGACAGGGGGCGGAAATCAGCCCCAGCATTTT.

The rearrangement joins TRBV19 to TRBJ2-1; 10 bases fit TRBD2. The CDR3 sequence is 14 residues long. V shed 9 bases and J 5 bases; nucleotides not matched to a gene: 7. Germline V gives CDR1 LNHDA, CDR2 SQIVND (reference sequence). The CDR3, as DNA: TGTGCCAGCTCCCTGAGCGGGGGGGACAATGAGCAGTTCTTC. This translates into CASSLSGGDNEQFF. The full variable domain, completed using reference TRBV19 and TRBJ2-1, is DGGITQSPKYLFRKEGQNVTLSCEQNLNHDAMYWYRQDPGQGLRLIYYSQIVNDFQKGDIAEGYSVSREKKESFPLTVTSAQKNPTAFYLCASSLSGGDNEQFFGPGTRLTVL.

The chain carries TRBV4-1 and TRBJ1-2; a possible D gene is TRBD1 (5 bases). V lost 2 bases, J lost 4 bases, and 8 bases lay in between. Germline-derived CDR1 and CDR2 are MGHRA and YSYEKL. This CDR3 is built from 13 residues. The CDR3 bases are TGCGCCAGCAGCCAAAACGGGGGCTATGGCTACACCTTC. Protein sequence: CASSQNGGYGYTF.

This clone was detected a few times. The chain links TRBV4-2 to TRBJ1-1; a weak D match, TRBD1 (5 bases). The V end lost 3 bases, the J end lost 2 bases, and 10 bases lay between the germline ends. CDR3 length: 14 residues. Germline V gives CDR1 LGHNA, CDR2 YNFKEQ. The CDR3 loop reads CASSQLQENTEAFF. CDR3 sequence (DNA): TGTGCCAGCAGCCAGCTACAGGAAAACACTGAAGCTTTCTTT.

The CDR3 sequence: CASSGRTGSFGKLFF. CDR3 coding DNA: TGTGCCAGCAGTGGTAGGACAGGGTCTTTCGGAAAACTGTTTTTT. The chain has TRBV6-1 and TRBJ1-4; TRBD1 matches 8 bases. V lost 4 bases to trimming and J lost 10 bases; unmatched junction nucleotides: 11. The CDR3 totals 15 residues. Germline lookup yields CDR1 MNHNS and CDR2 SASEGT.